The subject of this entry is one T cell receptor (delta chain). This record comes from a study of gamma-delta chains in newborns, infants, children. As for the study in general: Microbial exposure reportedly drives polyclonal innate γδ T cell expansion after birth.

TCRdb ran CATT on the reads. The sample consists of 15,000 or so delta-chain clones, roughly 7.3% of them appearing once. CDR1 is NSMFDY and CDR2 is ISSIKDK in the germline V gene. Trimming shortened V by 4 bases and J by 12 bases, and 5 bases separated the two germline ends. The CDR3 is made up of 10 amino acids. Sequencing input: blood. The sequence came from a child who was a newborn, infant or young child, either healthy, febrile or measles-vaccinated (not recorded which). The J gene is TRDJ3, the V gene TRAV29/DV5; TRDD3 is a possible D gene (5 bases). As DNA, the CDR3 is TGTGCAGCAGGGGGCCGACAGATGTTTTTC. This encodes CAAGGRQMFF.